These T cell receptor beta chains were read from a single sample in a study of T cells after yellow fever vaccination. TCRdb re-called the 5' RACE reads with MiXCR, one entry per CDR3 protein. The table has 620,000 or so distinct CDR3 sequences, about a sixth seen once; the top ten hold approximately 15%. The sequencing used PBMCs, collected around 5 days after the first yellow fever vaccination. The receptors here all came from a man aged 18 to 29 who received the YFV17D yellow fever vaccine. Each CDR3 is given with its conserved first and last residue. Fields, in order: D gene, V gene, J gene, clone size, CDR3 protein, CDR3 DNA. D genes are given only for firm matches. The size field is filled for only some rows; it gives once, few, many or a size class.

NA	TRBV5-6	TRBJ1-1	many	CASSWGVLNTEAFF	TGTGCCAGCTCCTGGGGGGTGCTGAACACTGAAGCTTTCTTT
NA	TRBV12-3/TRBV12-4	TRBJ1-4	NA	CASSLGQGLGEKLFF	TGTGCCAGCAGTTTGGGTCAGGGGTTAGGAGAAAAACTGTTTTTT
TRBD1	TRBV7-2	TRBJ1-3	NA	CASNLGQGKVYF	TGTGCCAGCAACCTAGGACAGGGGAAAGTATATTTT
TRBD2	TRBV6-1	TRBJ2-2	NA	CASSRIAGGTGELFF	TGTGCCAGCAGTAGGATAGCGGGGGGGACCGGGGAGCTGTTTTTT
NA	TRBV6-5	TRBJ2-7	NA	CASSSEAYEQYF	TGTGCCAGCAGTTCGGAAGCCTACGAGCAGTACTTC
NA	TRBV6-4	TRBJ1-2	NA	CASSDSLGGYGYTF	TGTGCCAGCAGTGACTCACTAGGCGGGTATGGCTACACCTTC
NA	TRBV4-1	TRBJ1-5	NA	CASSQGTQRGGNQPQHF	TGCGCCAGCAGCCAAGGAACGCAGCGAGGGGGCAATCAGCCCCAGCATTTT
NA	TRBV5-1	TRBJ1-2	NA	CASSLEWQNYGYTF	TGCGCCAGCAGCTTGGAATGGCAGAACTATGGCTACACCTTC
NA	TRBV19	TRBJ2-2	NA	CASNLKISTGELFF	TGTGCCAGTAACCTAAAGATCAGCACCGGGGAGCTGTTTTTT
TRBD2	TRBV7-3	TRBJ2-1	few	CASSLGLAGDYNEQFF	TGTGCCAGCAGCCTGGGACTAGCGGGGGACTACAATGAGCAGTTCTTC
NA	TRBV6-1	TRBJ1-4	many	CASNLGAGEEKLFF	TGTGCCAGCAACTTAGGAGCAGGCGAAGAAAAACTGTTTTTT
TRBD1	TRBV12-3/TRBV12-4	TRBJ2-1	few	CASSLAPGGVNEQFF	TGTGCCAGCAGTTTAGCCCCAGGGGGAGTAAATGAGCAGTTCTTC